Listed here are 15 T cell receptor beta chains from one sample, sequenced in a study of blood T cell repertoires in COVID-19. Some clones are missing from TCRdb's copy, which holds only in-frame ones; the method was immunoSEQ multiplex PCR. Seen here are about 120,000 clones, 85% observed once, and the top ten hold 9.5% to 13%. Specimen: peripheral blood. Receptors originate from a man older than 75 with acute or convalescent COVID-19.

This CDR3 is CASSPLGQSNQPQHF. CDR3 DNA: TGTGCCAGCTCACCACTGGGACAGAGCAATCAGCCCCAGCATTTT. V and J are TRBV18 and TRBJ1-5; 7 bases line up with TRBD1. CDR3 length: 15 residues. The V gene's germline CDR1 is KGHSH and CDR2 LQKENI. V lost 1 base to trimming and J lost 1 base; unmatched junction nucleotides: 1.

This chain uses TRBV7-3 with TRBJ2-7; TRBD1 matches 7 bases. The CDR3 extends over 15 amino acids. CDR1 is SGHTA, CDR2 FQGTGA, per germline. J lost 1 base, V lost 2 bases, and 5 bases had no gene match. CDR3 nucleotides: TGTGCCAGCAGCTTATCCTCGGGACAGTCCTACGAGCAGTACTTC. Amino acid sequence: CASSLSSGQSYEQYF.

The chain has TRBV28 and TRBJ2-1; TRBD1 aligns across 12 bases. The CDR3 has 17 residues. Trimming removed 5 bases from V and 1 base from J; junction bases left unmatched: 6. Per germline, CDR1 MDHEN and CDR2 SYDVKM. The CDR3 region is CASSPGTGGMSYNEQFF. CDR3 sequence (DNA): TGTGCCAGCAGTCCGGGGACAGGGGGCATGTCCTACAATGAGCAGTTCTTC.

This clone was counted a single time. DNA of the CDR3: TGTGCCAGCAGTGATCGGACCGGGACAGGGGTAACAGATACGCAGTATTTT. Its protein product is CASSDRTGTGVTDTQYF. V is TRBV25-1 and J is TRBJ2-3; 10 positions match TRBD1. CDR1 is MGHDK, CDR2 SYGVNS, per germline. With 3 bases clipped from V and 3 bases from J, the junction kept 9 bases outside the gene matches. The CDR3 is made up of 17 amino acids.

This chain uses TRBV9 with TRBJ2-6, with 7 bases fitting TRBD1. The germline gives CDR1 SGDLS, CDR2 YYNGEE. V was clipped by 3 bases and J by 2 bases; unmatched bases: 11. This CDR3 is 18 amino acids long. The CDR3 loop reads CASSAQKLTGTGANVLTF. CDR3 bases: TGTGCCAGCAGCGCCCAAAAATTGACAGGGACTGGGGCCAACGTCCTGACTTTC.

This chain links TRBV5-1 with TRBJ1-1; D remains ambiguous. Trimming took 2 bases from V and 1 from J, leaving 9 bases between them. Germline loops: CDR1 SGHRS, CDR2 YFSETQ. This CDR3 has 14 amino acids. CDR3 in amino acids: CASSLAGTNTEAFF. The CDR3, as DNA: TGCGCCAGCAGCTTAGCCGGTACGAACACTGAAGCTTTCTTT.

The chain combines TRBV18 with TRBJ2-6; no reliable D call. V gave up 3 bases and J gave up 2 bases, with 11 bases separating them. The CDR3 consists of 16 residues. The germline V gene encodes CDR1 KGHSH and CDR2 LQKENI. Here the CDR3 reads CASSPQEAPGANVLTF. In nucleotides, the CDR3 is TGTGCCAGCTCACCTCAAGAAGCGCCTGGGGCCAACGTCCTGACTTTC.

This chain connects TRBV5-1 to TRBJ2-7; tentative D call: TRBD1 (6 bases). CDR3 length: 12 amino acids. CDR1 is SGHRS and CDR2 is YFSETQ in the germline V gene. Trimming shortened V by 4 bases and J by 5 bases, and 10 bases separated the two germline ends. The CDR3 bases are TGCGCCAGCAGCAACAGGGTCAACGAGCAGTACTTC. Amino acids: CASSNRVNEQYF.

This clone was observed a few times. For the CDR3, the DNA is TGTGCCAGCAGCTTGTGGGGGGATACTGAAGCTTTCTTT. It specifies CASSLWGDTEAFF. The chain recombines TRBV5-8 with TRBJ1-1; perhaps TRBD1 as D (5 bases). Germline V gene sequence: CDR1 SGHTS, CDR2 YDEGEE. Trimming removed 1 base from V and 5 bases from J, with 9 bases in between. The CDR3 runs 13 residues.

The chain combines TRBV27 with TRBJ1-2, with 9 bases identical to TRBD1. CDR3 length: 15 amino acids. The junction had 6 bases not matched to a gene; V was cut back by 5 bases and J by 2 bases. CDR1 is MNHEY, CDR2 SMNVEV, per germline (reference sequence). CDR3 sequence: CASSPLTGGNYGYTF. For the CDR3, the DNA is TGTGCCAGCAGTCCCTTGACAGGGGGGAACTATGGCTACACCTTC.

The chain links TRBV28 to TRBJ1-4; D might be TRBD1 (5 bases). Germline assignment: CDR1 MDHEN and CDR2 SYDVKM. The CDR3 length is 16 residues. Trimming took off 6 bases at V and 5 bases at J, with 19 bases between the two ends. CDR3: CASSLGAAGLNEKLFF. In DNA, the CDR3 is TGTGCCAGCAGCTTAGGGGCGGCGGGACTGAATGAAAAACTGTTTTTT.

V gene TRBV9 combines with J gene TRBJ1-2; 9 bases fit TRBD1. Germline lookup yields CDR1 SGDLS and CDR2 YYNGEE. This CDR3 spans 14 amino acids. J lost 7 bases, V lost 5 bases, and 9 bases had no gene match. CDR3 DNA sequence: TGTGCCAGCAGTTACGAAGGGACAGGGTTTGGCTACACCTTC. The encoded protein is CASSYEGTGFGYTF.

The rearrangement links TRBV7-9 to TRBJ2-3; TRBD2 agrees at 8 bases. The CDR3 covers 16 residues. Germline CDR1 is SEHNR and CDR2 is FQNEAQ (reference sequence). V gave up 4 bases and J gave up 3 bases; unmatched junction bases: 9. The DNA of the CDR3 is TGTGCCAGCAGCTCGCAGCGGGAGTTTGGTACAGATACGCAGTATTTT. Translated, it gives CASSSQREFGTDTQYF.

The genes are TRBV4-3 and TRBJ2-2, with D maybe TRBD2 (5 bases). The CDR3 totals 15 residues. CDR1 is LGHNA and CDR2 is YSLEER in the germline V gene. V was shortened by 2 bases and J by 2 bases, with 9 bases between the two germline ends. The DNA of the CDR3 is TGCGCCAGCAGCCAACTAGCCGCCAACACCGGGGAGCTGTTTTTT. It translates to CASSQLAANTGELFF.

V usage is TRBV28 and J usage is TRBJ2-1; 9 bases fit TRBD2. Losses at the gene ends were 5 bases for V and 9 bases for J; bases not matched to a gene: 11. The CDR3 consists of 15 residues. Germline CDR1 MDHEN, CDR2 SYDVKM. CDR3: CASSPPGSGRFEQFF. Written as DNA, the CDR3 is TGTGCCAGCAGTCCCCCGGGGAGCGGGAGGTTTGAGCAGTTCTTC.